These 15 T cell receptor beta chains came from one sample sequenced in a study of cytomegalovirus exposure and HLA in healthy donors. Amplification used 60 Vbeta primers and 13 Jbeta primers. Profiled with immunoSEQ multiplex PCR; TCRdb holds only in-frame clones, not every one. Among 50,000 or so clones listed, 77% were seen once. Sequencing was done on a sample of PBMCs. All receptors derive from a woman aged 40-49 years in good health and CMV-seropositive.

This rearrangement joins TRBV19 to TRBJ2-5, with D perhaps TRBD2 (6 bases). The CDR3 consists of 13 residues. V shed 4 bases and J shed 5 bases, with 11 bases lying between them. CDR1 and CDR2 (germline): LNHDA, SQIVND (reference sequence). The CDR3 nucleotides read TGTGCCAGTAGTACGACTAGTTTGGAGACCCAGTACTTC. Translating gives CASSTTSLETQYF.

V usage is TRBV7-9 and J usage is TRBJ2-1; 8 nucleotides line up with TRBD1. CDR3 size: 14 residues. V dropped 4 bases and J dropped 5; count of bases not matched to a gene: 4. Germline V lookup: CDR1 SEHNR, CDR2 FQNEAQ (reference sequence). The CDR3 loop is CASSWGTGNNEQFF. The CDR3 nucleotides read TGTGCCAGCAGCTGGGGGACAGGAAACAATGAGCAGTTCTTC. Looking up the rest from reference TRBV7-9 and TRBJ2-1 gives the full variable domain: DTGVSQNPRHKITKRGQNVTFRCDPISEHNRLYWYRQTLGQGPEFLTYFQNEAQLEKSRLLSDRFSAERPKGSFSTLEIQRTEQGDSAMYLCASSWGTGNNEQFFGPGTRLTVL.

The chain joins TRBV30 to TRBJ2-1; TRBD1 matches 8 bases. Trimming took 2 bases from V and 1 from J; bases not matched to a gene: 10. The CDR3 has 17 residues. Looked up from germline, CDR1 is GTSNPN and CDR2 is SVGIG (reference sequence). This chain's CDR3 is CAWSTRTGPPSYNEQFF. DNA of the CDR3: TGTGCCTGGAGTACTCGGACAGGGCCCCCTTCCTACAATGAGCAGTTCTTC.

The genes are TRBV7-2 and TRBJ2-5; TRBD2 agrees at 12 bases. Germline lookup yields CDR1 SGHTA and CDR2 FQGNSA. The CDR3 sequence is 16 residues long. Losses at the gene ends were 3 bases for V and 4 bases for J; bases not matched to a gene: 6. In DNA, the CDR3 is TGTGCCAGCAGCTTCCCTAGCGGGGGGGGAGGAGAGACCCAGTACTTC. Residues: CASSFPSGGGGETQYF.

The gene calls are TRBV5-1 and TRBJ1-6; no firm D call. Trimming took 1 base from V and 10 from J, leaving 15 bases between them. This CDR3 has 15 amino acids. CDR1 SGHRS and CDR2 YFSETQ come from the germline V gene. CDR3 region: CASSLSHGVNSPLHF. The CDR3 coding sequence is TGCGCCAGCAGCTTGTCTCACGGGGTGAACTCACCCCTCCACTTT.

In DNA form, the CDR3 reads TGTGCCAGCAGTTACTCGGCCGAAAATTCACCCCTCCACTTT. The encoded protein is CASSYSAENSPLHF. This chain links TRBV6-6 with TRBJ1-6, with D unresolved. CDR3 length equals 14 residues. Germline lookup yields CDR1 MNHNY and CDR2 SVGAGI (reference sequence). V gave up 0 bases and J gave up 7 bases, with 7 bases separating them.

The rearrangement joins TRBV7-7 to TRBJ2-1, with 8 positions matching TRBD2. V gave up 1 base and J gave up 10 bases; unmatched junction bases: 12. Germline CDR1 reads SSHAT; CDR2 reads FNYEAQ (reference sequence). The CDR3 runs to 16 residues. The CDR3 loop reads CASSLGGRTHLEEQFF. CDR3 nucleotides: TGTGCCAGCAGCTTAGGCGGGAGGACCCACCTGGAAGAGCAGTTCTTC.

CDR3 nucleotides: TGTGCCAGCAGTTCCCCGGACAGGTTCGGCGGGGAGCTGTTTTTT. Translation gives CASSSPDRFGGELFF. This chain links TRBV25-1 with TRBJ2-2; 7 nucleotides agree with TRBD1. V trimming: 5 bases; J trimming: 7 bases; junction bases outside the gene matches: 10. CDR3 size: 15 residues. Germline values: CDR1 MGHDK, CDR2 SYGVNS.

This clone has a handful of counts. Written as DNA, the CDR3 is TGTGCCAGCAGAACAGACGGGGCCAACGTCCTGACTTTC. This encodes CASRTDGANVLTF. The V and J genes are TRBV28 and TRBJ2-6, with D unclear. Germline CDR1 MDHEN, CDR2 SYDVKM. The length of the CDR3 is 13 residues. Trimming removed 6 bases at V and 4 bases at J, with 7 bases between.

The rearrangement links TRBV7-2 to TRBJ1-1; unclear D gene. This CDR3 is 15 amino acids long. V was pared by 3 bases and J by 8 bases, with 19 bases between. CDR1 and CDR2 (germline): SGHTA, FQGNSA. The CDR3 DNA is TGTGCCAGCAGCTTTATGCCCACCCCGGGAGGCGAAGCTTTCTTT. Protein product: CASSFMPTPGGEAFF.

The rearrangement joins TRBV7-2 to TRBJ2-3; TRBD2 is a possible D gene (5 bases). The V gene lost 6 bases and the J gene lost 2 bases, with 12 bases spanning the gap. The CDR3 contains 14 residues. From germline, CDR1 is SGHTA and CDR2 FQGNSA. CDR3 bases: TGTGCCAGCAGACTACTAGTCACCACAGATACGCAGTATTTT. Translating gives CASRLLVTTDTQYF.

This chain joins TRBV7-2 and TRBJ2-5; TRBD1 matches at 8 bases. Per the germline V gene, CDR1 is SGHTA and CDR2 is FQGNSA. The CDR3 totals 15 residues. After removal of 3 bases from V and 5 bases from J, the junction contained 8 bases not matched to a gene. The CDR3 here is CASSFRTGPQETQYF. The CDR3, as DNA: TGTGCCAGCAGCTTCCGGACAGGGCCCCAGGAGACCCAGTACTTC.

The gene calls are TRBV6-1 and TRBJ2-2; tentative D call: TRBD2 (6 bases). Deletions cut 5 bases from V and 6 bases from J, with 13 bases between. CDR1 is MNHNS, CDR2 SASEGT, per germline. CDR3 length: 14 residues. CDR3 region: CASSPGLLPGELFF. DNA for the CDR3: TGTGCCAGCAGTCCGGGACTCCTCCCCGGGGAGCTGTTTTTT.

The V gene is TRBV10-2, the J gene TRBJ1-1; no firm D call. Per germline, CDR1 WSHSY and CDR2 SAAADI. The CDR3 is 13 amino acids. V lost 8 bases and J lost 5, with 15 bases in between. The CDR3 DNA reads as TGCGCCAGCTATCGGGGTGCGGGGACTGAAGCTTTCTTT. It codes for CASYRGAGTEAFF.

This chain joins TRBV5-4 and TRBJ2-5; D might be TRBD2 (6 bases). Deletions cut 0 bases from V and 2 bases from J, with 11 bases between. Germline lookup yields CDR1 SGHNT and CDR2 YYREEE (reference sequence). The CDR3 length is 15 residues. DNA for the CDR3: TGTGCCAGCAGCTTGGCTGGACTAATGCAAGAGACCCAGTACTTC. It is translated as CASSLAGLMQETQYF.